This is a list of T cell receptor beta chains from one sample in a study of graft-versus-host responses after intestinal transplantation. Here immunoSEQ multiplex PCR was the method, and the copy in TCRdb shows in-frame clones only, minus some. Here the sample spans approximately 99,000 clones, roughly 91% being singletons. No antigen has been assigned to these receptors. The starting material was unstimulated CD4+ T cells sorted from spleen or lymph node cells, obtained before transplant. These receptors all stem from a human donor who was the organ donor for an intestinal transplant. The CDR3 runs from the conserved cysteine through the conserved F or W. The D gene is left open where the match is weak. Clone size, where shown, is once, few, many, or a class for clones that have expanded.

j_gene,abundance,v_gene,d_gene,CDR3aa,CDR3nt
TRBJ2-7,-,TRBV18,-,CASSPPGHEQYF,TGTGCCAGCTCACCACCGGGGCACGAGCAGTACTTC
TRBJ2-3,-,TRBV9,TRBD1,CASSVVGTGTTDTQYF,TGTGCCAGCAGCGTAGTGGGGACAGGGACCACAGATACGCAGTATTTT
TRBJ1-1,few,TRBV10-3,-,CAISDFRGAGGTEAFF,TGTGCCATCAGTGATTTCCGGGGGGCAGGTGGCACTGAAGCTTTCTTT
TRBJ1-2,-,TRBV7-9,TRBD1,CASSSGTGGYYGYTF,TGTGCCAGCAGTTCCGGGACAGGGGGCTACTATGGCTACACCTTC
TRBJ2-7,-,TRBV6-1,-,CASSDPLQAYEQYF,TGTGCCAGCAGCGACCCTCTACAGGCCTACGAGCAGTACTTC
TRBJ2-3,-,TRBV4-1,TRBD2,CASSRLAGESTDTQYF,TGCGCCAGCAGCCGCCTAGCGGGGGAAAGCACAGATACGCAGTATTTT
TRBJ2-1,-,TRBV4-2,TRBD2,CASSQSTSGVYNEQFF,TGTGCCAGCAGCCAATCAACTAGCGGCGTTTACAATGAGCAGTTCTTC
TRBJ1-2,-,TRBV4-1,TRBD1,CASSQDPQDGTGSYGYTF,TGCGCCAGCAGCCAAGATCCCCAAGATGGGACAGGAAGCTATGGCTACACCTTC
TRBJ1-6,-,TRBV27,TRBD1,CASSPRGNSSPLHF,TGTGCCAGCAGCCCCAGGGGGAATAGTTCACCCCTCCACTTT
TRBJ2-5,-,TRBV15,TRBD2,CATSGRGSGQETQYF,TGTGCCACCAGCGGGAGGGGTAGCGGCCAAGAGACCCAGTACTTC
TRBJ2-7,-,TRBV9,-,CASSVGVTGFGEQYF,TGTGCCAGCAGCGTAGGTGTAACAGGGTTTGGCGAGCAGTACTTC
TRBJ2-2,-,TRBV7-3,TRBD2,CASSLAGTNTGELFF,TGTGCCAGCAGCCTAGCGGGGACGAACACCGGGGAGCTGTTTTTT
TRBJ2-7,-,TRBV21-1,-,CASSNGPGDHEQYF,TGTGCCAGCAGCAATGGTCCAGGGGACCACGAGCAGTACTTC
TRBJ2-5,-,TRBV27,TRBD1,CASSGQGAETQYF,TGTGCCAGCAGTGGACAGGGTGCGGAGACCCAGTACTTC
TRBJ1-2,-,TRBV7-9,TRBD1,CASSPTGFGYTF,TGTGCCAGCAGCCCGACAGGGTTTGGCTACACCTTC
TRBJ1-2,-,TRBV7-3,TRBD1,CASSLSGTGGDYGYTF,TGTGCCAGCAGCTTATCCGGGACAGGGGGAGACTATGGCTACACCTTC
TRBJ2-7,-,TRBV7-8,TRBD1,CASSFRGRFDEQYF,TGTGCCAGCAGCTTTAGGGGGCGCTTCGACGAGCAGTACTTC
TRBJ2-1,-,TRBV7-2,-,CASSLGQNNEQFF,TGTGCCAGCAGCTTAGGGCAGAACAATGAGCAGTTCTTC
TRBJ2-2,-,TRBV11-3,-,CASSLSQGSGELFF,TGTGCCAGCAGCCTTAGTCAGGGAAGCGGGGAGCTGTTTTTT
TRBJ2-3,-,TRBV7-2,-,CASSAHRATDTQYF,TGTGCCAGCAGCGCACACAGGGCCACAGATACGCAGTATTTT
TRBJ1-6,-,TRBV11-2,-,CASSRGKLRDTYSPLHF,TGTGCCAGCAGCCGGGGAAAACTAAGGGACACCTATTCACCCCTCCACTTT
TRBJ1-1,-,TRBV27,-,CASSLRVTGGRNTEAFF,TGTGCCAGCAGTTTAAGGGTCACGGGCGGGAGGAACACTGAAGCTTTCTTT
TRBJ2-1,-,TRBV6-5,TRBD2,CASSWTSGGRNEQFF,TGTGCCAGCAGCTGGACTAGCGGGGGCCGAAATGAGCAGTTCTTC
TRBJ1-2,-,TRBV18,-,CASSPTRTDGYTF,TGTGCCAGCTCACCAACCAGGACAGATGGCTACACCTTC
TRBJ2-5,-,TRBV6-5,TRBD1,CASRGGPGLGTQYF,TGTGCCAGCCGAGGGGGCCCCGGGTTGGGGACCCAGTACTTC
TRBJ2-3,-,TRBV18,TRBD1,CASSPPIGTESYF,TGTGCCAGCTCACCCCCAATCGGGACAGAGTCATATTTT
TRBJ2-7,-,TRBV7-2,-,CASSLGAPNYEQYF,TGTGCCAGCAGCTTAGGAGCACCCAACTACGAGCAGTACTTC
TRBJ2-1,once,TRBV7-3,-,CASSLGPWANNEQFF,TGTGCCAGCAGCTTAGGGCCCTGGGCGAACAATGAGCAGTTCTTC
TRBJ1-1,medium-sized,TRBV2,-,CASSRQVSTEAFF,TGTGCCAGCAGTCGACAGGTGAGCACTGAAGCTTTCTTT